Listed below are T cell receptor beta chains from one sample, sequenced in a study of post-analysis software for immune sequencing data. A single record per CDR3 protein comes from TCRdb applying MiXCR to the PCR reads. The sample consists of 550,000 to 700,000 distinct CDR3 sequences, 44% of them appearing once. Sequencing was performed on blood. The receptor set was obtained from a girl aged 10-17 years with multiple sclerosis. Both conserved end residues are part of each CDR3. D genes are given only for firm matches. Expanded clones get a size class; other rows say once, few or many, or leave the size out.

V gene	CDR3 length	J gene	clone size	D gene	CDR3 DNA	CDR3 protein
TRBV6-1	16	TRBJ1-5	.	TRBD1	TGTGCCAGCAGTGAAGCGGGAACAGGGGTCGGTCAGCCCCAGCATTTT	CASSEAGTGVGQPQHF
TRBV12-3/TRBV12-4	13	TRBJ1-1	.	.	TGTGCCAGCAGCCCCGTGGTGAACACTGAAGCTTTCTTT	CASSPVVNTEAFF
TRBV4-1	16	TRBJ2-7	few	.	TGCGCCAGCAGCCAAGATAGTGGGGGACTTCGTACCGAGCAGTACTTC	CASSQDSGGLRTEQYF
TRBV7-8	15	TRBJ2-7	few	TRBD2	TGTGCCAGCAGCTCGTCGGGACTAGCGAGAAACGAGCAGTACTTC	CASSSSGLARNEQYF
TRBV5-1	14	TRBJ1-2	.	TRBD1	TGCGCCAGCAGCGGGGGACAGGTGGACTATGGCTACACCTTC	CASSGGQVDYGYTF
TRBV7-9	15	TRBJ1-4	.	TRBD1	TGTGCCAGCAGCAAGGGACAGACAACTAATGAAAAACTGTTTTTT	CASSKGQTTNEKLFF
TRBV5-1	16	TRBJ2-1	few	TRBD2	TGCGCCAGCAGCTTCAGCGGGGGGAGCTCCTACAATGAGCAGTTCTTC	CASSFSGGSSYNEQFF
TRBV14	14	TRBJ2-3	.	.	TGTGCCAGCAGCCAAGTGCAGGGAACAGATACGCAGTATTTT	CASSQVQGTDTQYF
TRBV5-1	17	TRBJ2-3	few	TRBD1	TGCGCCAGCAGCTTGGCGATCACAGGGGGCGCAGCAGATACGCAGTATTTT	CASSLAITGGAADTQYF
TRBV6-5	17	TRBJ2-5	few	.	TGTGCCAGCAAGACGTCGAAGCGGGGACATAAGATGGAGACCCAGTACTTC	CASKTSKRGHKMETQYF
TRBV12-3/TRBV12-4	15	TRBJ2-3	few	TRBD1	TGTGCCAGCAGCCTACCCACAGGGGGAACAGATACGCAGTATTTT	CASSLPTGGTDTQYF
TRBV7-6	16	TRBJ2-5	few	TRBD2	TGTGCCAGCACCATTGGGGCTAGCGGGTTCCAAGAGACCCAGTACTTC	CASTIGASGFQETQYF
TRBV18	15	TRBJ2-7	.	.	TGTGCCAGCTCTCCCCGGGACTTGAGCTCCTACGAGCAGTACTTC	CASSPRDLSSYEQYF
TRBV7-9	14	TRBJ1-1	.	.	TGTGCCAGCAGCGAAAAGGGGCGGGACACTGAAGCTTTCTTT	CASSEKGRDTEAFF
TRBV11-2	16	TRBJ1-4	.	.	TGTGCCAGCAGCTTAGTAGGCCCTGGGGGATTTGAAAAACTGTTTTTT	CASSLVGPGGFEKLFF
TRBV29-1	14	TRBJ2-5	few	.	TGCAGCGTTGAAGGGACCGGACAGCAAGAGACCCAGTACTTC	CSVEGTGQQETQYF